This T cell receptor (gamma chain) was recorded in a study of Vδ1+ human thymocytes. Study observations and caveats: Despite high sort purity, about 20% of thymic T cell receptor delta sequences were Vdelta2. In the thymus, TRG and TRD repertoires looked highly polyclonal with Gaussian CDR3 lengths. The authors advised highly purified populations and single-cell validation.

Sequences come from RNA converted to cDNA by reverse transcription. Multiplex PCR used pooled V-gene forward primers and a constant-region reverse primer to amplify CDR3s. TCRdb called clones from the multiplex PCR reads again using CATT. The sample yields under 13,000 gamma-chain clones, roughly 45% seen once. Trimming took 1 base from V and 7 from J; bases not matched to a gene: 10. This CDR3 spans 14 amino acids. Germline CDR1 GITISATS, CDR2 ISYDGTV (reference sequence). In regard to this clone: The antigen remains undetermined. Other DNA sequences in the same sample also yield this CDR3.

Alphabeta T cells were depleted, then CD3+ Vdelta1+ Vdelta2- thymocytes were FACS-sorted. The sample consisted of Vdelta1+ gamma-delta thymocytes from the thymus. Indicated subset: FACS-sorted CD3+ TCRalphabeta- TCRVdelta1+ TCRVdelta2- thymocytes. The sequence derives from a boy less than two years old who had congenital heart surgery. The chain carries TRGV9 and TRGJ1 or TRGJ2. The CDR3 DNA sequence: TGTGCCTTGTGGGAGGTCCCTAGAGGGTATAAGAAACTCTTT. It translates to CALWEVPRGYKKLF.